These 21 T cell receptor beta chains originate from one sample sequenced in a study of monozygotic twins with inflammatory bowel disease. From the 5' RACE reads, TCRdb lists one entry per CDR3 protein and no DNA. The listing contains 80,000 or so distinct CDR3 sequences. The material sequenced was blood. The source of these receptors is a human donor with ulcerative colitis or Crohn's disease, or a healthy co-twin of an affected twin (not recorded which).

The V call is TRBV2, the J call TRBJ1-1. Germline lookup yields CDR1 SNHLY and CDR2 FYNNEI. CDR3 length equals 15 residues. CDR3 loop: CASRLTQGPLTEAFF.

This rearrangement joins TRBV29-1 to TRBJ2-3; there is no DNA to check the TCRdb D call of TRBD1. The germline CDR1 and CDR2 sequences are SQVTM and ANQGSEA. The CDR3 covers 14 residues. CDR3 sequence: CSVGAGQAKDTQYF.

CDR3 amino acids: CSARTGISGTEAFF. The genes are TRBV29-1 and TRBJ1-1; TCRdb indicates TRBD1, and absent DNA this call remains unverified. Germline loops: CDR1 SQVTM, CDR2 ANQGSEA. CDR3 size: 14 residues.

The V call is TRBV6-2 or TRBV6-3, the J call TRBJ2-5. The CDR3 contains 14 residues. CDR1 MNHEY and CDR2 SVGEGT come from the germline V gene. Here the CDR3 reads CASSYGLWTETQYF.

The CDR3 protein is CASSLGGGIGDTQYF. The V and J genes are TRBV5-1 and TRBJ2-3; the D gene TCRdb calls, TRBD2, cannot be checked with no DNA. Germline lookup yields CDR1 SGHRS and CDR2 YFSETQ. The CDR3 has 15 amino acids. The whole variable domain, filled in from reference TRBV5-1 and TRBJ2-3, reads KAGVTQTPRYLIKTRGQQVTLSCSPISGHRSVSWYQQTPGQGLQFLFEYFSETQRNKGNFPGRFSGRQFSNSRSEMNVSTLELGDSALYLCASSLGGGIGDTQYFGPGTRLTVL.

V is TRBV20-1 and J is TRBJ2-7; TCRdb picks TRBD2, but there is no DNA to check that call. Germline V lookup: CDR1 DFQATT, CDR2 SNEGSKA (reference sequence). The CDR3 covers 14 residues. The CDR3 spells CSATSGTASPEQYF.

The genes are TRBV5-4 and TRBJ2-1; there is no DNA to check the TCRdb D call of TRBD1. Germline assignment: CDR1 SGHNT and CDR2 YYREEE (reference sequence). The CDR3 contains 15 residues. The CDR3 sequence: CASSSRDRNWNEQFF.

The chain links TRBV20-1 to TRBJ2-1; lacking DNA, the TRBD1 call made by TCRdb goes unchecked. Germline CDR1 DFQATT, CDR2 SNEGSKA (reference sequence). The CDR3 has 17 residues. The CDR3 sequence is CSATRGGTASSYNEQFF.

This rearrangement joins TRBV20-1 to TRBJ2-5; the D gene TCRdb calls, TRBD1, cannot be checked with no DNA. CDR1 and CDR2 from the germline V gene are DFQATT and SNEGSKA (reference sequence). This CDR3 has 13 amino acids. The CDR3 loop reads CSARGQVHETQYF.

The rearrangement joins TRBV10-2 to TRBJ1-5; the D call from TCRdb, TRBD1, cannot be confirmed without DNA. The CDR3 runs 15 residues. The germline gives CDR1 WSHSY, CDR2 SAAADI. The CDR3: CASSRGGDGNQPQHF.

The rearrangement uses TRBV19 and TRBJ2-1; TCRdb picks TRBD1, but there is no DNA to check that call. This CDR3 is 13 amino acids long. The V gene's germline CDR1 is LNHDA and CDR2 SQIVND (reference sequence). This CDR3 is CASSLPQYNEQFF.

The V call is TRBV7-3, the J call TRBJ2-2; checking the TCRdb D call of TRBD1 is not possible without DNA. The CDR3 contains 14 residues. Germline V gives CDR1 SGHTA, CDR2 FQGTGA. CDR3 amino acids: CASSQGGIPAKLFF.

The rearrangement joins TRBV28 to TRBJ2-7; without DNA, the TCRdb call of TRBD1 cannot be checked. Germline-derived CDR1 and CDR2 are MDHEN and SYDVKM. This CDR3 is built from 13 residues. This CDR3 reads CASTLTGVREQYF.

V and J are TRBV11-2 and TRBJ2-3; TCRdb's D gene call, TRBD2, goes unchecked for lack of DNA. Germline V gene sequence: CDR1 SGHAT, CDR2 FQNNGV. This CDR3 is 15 amino acids long. This CDR3 is CASSSSWTSTDTQYF.

The genes are TRBV5-1 and TRBJ2-3; TCRdb names TRBD2, which stays unverified in the absence of DNA. The germline CDR1 and CDR2 sequences are SGHRS and YFSETQ. There are 17 residues in the CDR3. CDR3 residues: CASSSGTSGGTTDTQYF.

This rearrangement joins TRBV7-8 to TRBJ2-7; there is no DNA to check the TCRdb D call of TRBD1. CDR1 and CDR2 (germline): SGHVS, FQNEAQ. CDR3 length: 15 residues. CDR3 sequence reads: CASSYPGGGTYEQYF.

The chain employs TRBV7-6 and TRBJ1-4; TCRdb's assignment of TRBD1 cannot be checked, as there is no DNA. The CDR3 contains 15 residues. Germline lookup yields CDR1 SGHVS and CDR2 FNYEAQ. CDR3: CASRPGKRVDEKLFF. Full variable domain (outside the CDR3, taken from reference TRBV7-6 and TRBJ1-4): GAGVSQSPRYKVTKRGQDVALRCDPISGHVSLYWYRQALGQGPEFLTYFNYEAQQDKSGLPNDRFSAERPEGSISTLTIQRTEQRDSAMYRCASRPGKRVDEKLFFGSGTQLSVL.

CDR3 amino acids: CASTGTRQETQYF. The chain couples TRBV6-6 to TRBJ2-5; lacking DNA, the TRBD1 call made by TCRdb goes unchecked. CDR1 and CDR2 from the germline V gene are MNHNY and SVGAGI (reference sequence). CDR3 length equals 13 residues.

This chain's CDR3 is CASSLRKPGGTYEQYF. The chain carries TRBV7-9 and TRBJ2-7; TCRdb indicates TRBD1, and absent DNA this call remains unverified. Germline V lookup: CDR1 SEHNR, CDR2 FQNEAQ (reference sequence). CDR3 length equals 16 residues. Full variable domain (outside the CDR3, taken from reference TRBV7-9 and TRBJ2-7): DTGVSQNPRHKITKRGQNVTFRCDPISEHNRLYWYRQTLGQGPEFLTYFQNEAQLEKSRLLSDRFSAERPKGSFSTLEIQRTEQGDSAMYLCASSLRKPGGTYEQYFGPGTRLTVT.

This chain links TRBV11-3 with TRBJ2-1; the D call of TRBD1 rests on TCRdb alone, since no DNA is present to check it. The CDR3 covers 16 residues. The V gene's germline CDR1 is SGHNT and CDR2 YENEEA. The CDR3 spells CASSPWGAESYNEQFF.

The chain links TRBV4-1 to TRBJ1-1; TCRdb lists TRBD1, though no DNA is available to test this call. The CDR3 is 14 amino acids. Germline assignment: CDR1 MGHRA and CDR2 YSYEKL. CDR3 region: CASSKDRVNTEAFF.